A selection of T cell receptor beta chains follows, all from one sample in a study of blood T cell repertoires in COVID-19. Repertoires were generated with immunoSEQ multiplex PCR, while TCRdb's copy carries only in-frame clones and drops some. Among under 150,000 clones listed, 87% were seen once. Sequenced: peripheral blood. The receptor set was obtained from a man aged 50-60 years with active COVID-19. Both conserved end residues are part of each CDR3. A D gene is named only where the DNA matches it firmly. Part of the rows lack a size; the others show once, few, many or a class for expanded clones.

J gene: TRBJ1-3; V gene: TRBV5-1; D gene: NA; clone size: few; CDR3 DNA: TGCGCCAGCAGCTGGGGGACTCCCTACTCTGGAAACACCATATATTTT; CDR3 protein: CASSWGTPYSGNTIYF
J gene: TRBJ2-7; V gene: TRBV18; D gene: TRBD1; clone size: few; CDR3 DNA: TGTGCCAGCTCACCAACGGACAGGGTCGACGAGCAGTACTTC; CDR3 protein: CASSPTDRVDEQYF
J gene: TRBJ1-6; V gene: TRBV7-9; D gene: NA; clone size: NA; CDR3 DNA: TGTGCCAGCAGCCCCCGGGGCAGGGGAGATTCACCCCTCCACTTT; CDR3 protein: CASSPRGRGDSPLHF
J gene: TRBJ1-1; V gene: TRBV18; D gene: NA; clone size: NA; CDR3 DNA: TGTGCCAGCTCACCGTCCAGAGTAGCGAATGAAGCTTTCTTT; CDR3 protein: CASSPSRVANEAFF
J gene: TRBJ2-7; V gene: TRBV11-2; D gene: TRBD1; clone size: NA; CDR3 DNA: TGTGCCAGCAGCTTCCGCCAGGGGGAATTTGGCGAGCAGTACTTC; CDR3 protein: CASSFRQGEFGEQYF
J gene: TRBJ1-1; V gene: TRBV27; D gene: TRBD1; clone size: once; CDR3 DNA: TGTGCCAGCAGTTTATCGGGCAACCACAGGGGGCTGAGCACTGAAGCTTTCTTT; CDR3 protein: CASSLSGNHRGLSTEAFF
J gene: TRBJ1-2; V gene: TRBV7-9; D gene: TRBD1; clone size: NA; CDR3 DNA: TGTGCCAGCAGCCCCGGGACAGGGGCAAACTATGGCTACACCTTC; CDR3 protein: CASSPGTGANYGYTF
J gene: TRBJ2-7; V gene: TRBV12-3/TRBV12-4; D gene: NA; clone size: NA; CDR3 DNA: TGTGCCAGCAGTTCGCGGGACCGGTACGAGCAGTACTTC; CDR3 protein: CASSSRDRYEQYF
J gene: TRBJ1-5; V gene: TRBV7-5; D gene: NA; clone size: NA; CDR3 DNA: TGTGCCACGTACCTGGGGCAGGATAACTTAGATCAGCCCCAGCATTTT; CDR3 protein: CATYLGQDNLDQPQHF
J gene: TRBJ2-7; V gene: TRBV5-6; D gene: TRBD2; clone size: NA; CDR3 DNA: TGTGCCAGCAGCCGCCTCGACTGGCCCCCGGGGGGCGAGCAGTACTTC; CDR3 protein: CASSRLDWPPGGEQYF
J gene: TRBJ2-2; V gene: TRBV9; D gene: TRBD2; clone size: NA; CDR3 DNA: TGTGCCAGCAGCCCTCGGACTAGCGGGGGGGCGTCGAACACCGGGGAGCTGTTTTTT; CDR3 protein: CASSPRTSGGASNTGELFF
J gene: TRBJ1-5; V gene: TRBV28; D gene: TRBD1; clone size: few; CDR3 DNA: TGTGCCAGCAACGACAGGGATCGGGGTCAGCCCCAGCATTTT; CDR3 protein: CASNDRDRGQPQHF
J gene: TRBJ2-7; V gene: TRBV5-1; D gene: NA; clone size: NA; CDR3 DNA: TGCGCCAGCAGCCTAGTACAGGGAGCCTCCTACGAGCAGTACTTC; CDR3 protein: CASSLVQGASYEQYF
J gene: TRBJ2-3; V gene: TRBV5-4; D gene: TRBD2; clone size: NA; CDR3 DNA: TGTGCCAGCAGCCCACCGACTAGCGGGGGCACAGATACGCAGTATTTT; CDR3 protein: CASSPPTSGGTDTQYF
J gene: TRBJ1-5; V gene: TRBV2; D gene: NA; clone size: NA; CDR3 DNA: TGTGCCAGCAGTGGGGAGGACTCAGCCCATCAGCCCCAGCATTTT; CDR3 protein: CASSGEDSAHQPQHF
J gene: TRBJ2-1; V gene: TRBV5-6; D gene: TRBD2; clone size: NA; CDR3 DNA: TGTGCCAGCAGCTTGGTACTAGCGGATTACAATGAGCAGTTCTTC; CDR3 protein: CASSLVLADYNEQFF
J gene: TRBJ2-7; V gene: TRBV3-1/TRBV3-2; D gene: TRBD2; clone size: NA; CDR3 DNA: TGTGCCAGCAGCCTTACCATAGCGGGGGCGTCCTACGAGCAGTACTTC; CDR3 protein: CASSLTIAGASYEQYF
J gene: TRBJ2-3; V gene: TRBV7-2; D gene: TRBD2; clone size: NA; CDR3 DNA: TGTGCCAGCAGCTTCAGGACTAGCGGGGGGAGCACAGATACGCAGTATTTT; CDR3 protein: CASSFRTSGGSTDTQYF
J gene: TRBJ1-4; V gene: TRBV19; D gene: NA; clone size: few; CDR3 DNA: TGTGCCAGTAGTAACAATAATGAAAAACTGTTTTTT; CDR3 protein: CASSNNNEKLFF
J gene: TRBJ2-3; V gene: TRBV24-1; D gene: NA; clone size: NA; CDR3 DNA: TGTGCCACCAGTGTAGGGGCAGGGGAAACAGATACGCAGTATTTT; CDR3 protein: CATSVGAGETDTQYF
J gene: TRBJ1-6; V gene: TRBV27; D gene: NA; clone size: NA; CDR3 DNA: TGTGCCAGCAGTTTATTCGTTAGAAATTCACCCCTCCACTTT; CDR3 protein: CASSLFVRNSPLHF
J gene: TRBJ2-3; V gene: TRBV3-1/TRBV3-2; D gene: TRBD1; clone size: NA; CDR3 DNA: TGTGCCAGCAGCCACGGGACAGATAGCACAGATACGCAGTATTTT; CDR3 protein: CASSHGTDSTDTQYF
J gene: TRBJ1-2; V gene: TRBV4-2; D gene: NA; clone size: NA; CDR3 DNA: TGTGCCAGCAGCCAAGATATCGGACAGTTCTATGGCTACACCTTC; CDR3 protein: CASSQDIGQFYGYTF
J gene: TRBJ2-3; V gene: TRBV10-2; D gene: NA; clone size: few; CDR3 DNA: TGCGCCAGCGTGTACAGAAGTAGCACAGATACGCAGTATTTT; CDR3 protein: CASVYRSSTDTQYF
J gene: TRBJ1-3; V gene: TRBV4-3; D gene: NA; clone size: NA; CDR3 DNA: TGCGCCAGCAGCCAAGATAGACGTGTCGGGGGAGGAAACACCATATATTTT; CDR3 protein: CASSQDRRVGGGNTIYF
J gene: TRBJ1-4; V gene: TRBV19; D gene: NA; clone size: NA; CDR3 DNA: TGTGCCAGTAGTATAGGAGGGTTTGCTAATGAAAAACTGTTTTTT; CDR3 protein: CASSIGGFANEKLFF
J gene: TRBJ2-7; V gene: TRBV4-2; D gene: NA; clone size: NA; CDR3 DNA: TGTGCCAGCAGCCAAGGAGACAGGTACCTTCCTGATGCTAACGAGCAGTACTTC; CDR3 protein: CASSQGDRYLPDANEQYF
J gene: TRBJ2-3; V gene: TRBV7-8; D gene: TRBD2; clone size: NA; CDR3 DNA: TGTGCCAGCAGCTTAGCGAAAGGGGGTCTAGCGGGGTACCTCAGTCCCGCAGATACGCAGTATTTT; CDR3 protein: CASSLAKGGLAGYLSPADTQYF
J gene: TRBJ2-1; V gene: TRBV7-9; D gene: NA; clone size: NA; CDR3 DNA: TGTGCCAGCAGCTTAGTAGGGTACAGGCAAGTCAATGAGCAGTTCTTC; CDR3 protein: CASSLVGYRQVNEQFF
J gene: TRBJ1-3; V gene: TRBV5-1; D gene: TRBD1; clone size: NA; CDR3 DNA: TGCGCCAGCAGCACCTCCGGGACAGCCGGAAACACCATATATTTT; CDR3 protein: CASSTSGTAGNTIYF
J gene: TRBJ1-2; V gene: TRBV3-1/TRBV3-2; D gene: NA; clone size: few; CDR3 DNA: TGTGCCAGCAGCTTCACCGAGCGGGGCTACACCTTC; CDR3 protein: CASSFTERGYTF
J gene: TRBJ2-1; V gene: TRBV28; D gene: NA; clone size: NA; CDR3 DNA: TGTGCCAGCAGTTTGTTTAACAATGAGCAGTTCTTC; CDR3 protein: CASSLFNNEQFF
J gene: TRBJ1-1; V gene: TRBV14; D gene: NA; clone size: NA; CDR3 DNA: TGTGCCAGCAGCTCACACGCTAACACTGAAGCTTTCTTT; CDR3 protein: CASSSHANTEAFF
J gene: TRBJ2-6; V gene: TRBV5-1; D gene: NA; clone size: NA; CDR3 DNA: TGCGCCAGCAGCTTGGAAGGGGCATCTGGGGCCAACGTCCTGACTTTC; CDR3 protein: CASSLEGASGANVLTF
J gene: TRBJ2-2; V gene: TRBV2; D gene: NA; clone size: NA; CDR3 DNA: TGTGCCAGCAGTTTTAAGGGGGGGTCTACCGGGGAGCTGTTTTTT; CDR3 protein: CASSFKGGSTGELFF
J gene: TRBJ2-7; V gene: TRBV5-1; D gene: NA; clone size: NA; CDR3 DNA: TGCGCCAGCAGCTTGCAGGCCCCCTCCTACGAGCAGTACTTC; CDR3 protein: CASSLQAPSYEQYF
J gene: TRBJ1-1; V gene: TRBV11-2; D gene: NA; clone size: NA; CDR3 DNA: TGTGCCAGCAGCTTAGGATACCGCAGATTCTTT; CDR3 protein: CASSLGYRRFF